The present entry profiles one T cell receptor (beta chain) with its context. Its antigen is as yet unknown. The V gene's germline CDR1 is MGHRA and CDR2 YSYEKL. V dropped 4 bases and J dropped 2 bases, with 9 bases sitting between them. The CDR3 length is 13 residues. The data derive from a study of T cell repertoires in cytomegalovirus infection. In the study overall: Public TCR beta signatures indicated both CMV infection and matching HLA type.

TCRdb called the reads again in MiXCR, with one record for every CDR3 protein. The sample records 95,000 to 120,000 distinct CDR3 sequences, over 25% being singletons. The chain carries TRBV4-1 and TRBJ2-7, with D perhaps TRBD2 (5 bases). The TCR originated in a human donor in good health (CMV status not recorded). Some clones in this sample may be carry-over from other donors' samples. Sequencing used CD8+ T cells from cultured PBMCs, obtained from culture after CMV antigen stimulation. This CDR3 reads CASSRTEAYEQYF. CDR3 in DNA: TGCGCCAGCAGCCGGACGGAGGCCTACGAGCAGTACTTC.